The 23 T cell receptor beta chains presented below share a single source sample, sequenced in a study of T cells in Graves' hyperthyroidism and ophthalmopathy. TCR beta CDR3 regions were amplified from RNA. With the HTBI primer set, the TCR CDR3 went through a first round of RT-PCR. TCRdb re-called the multiplex PCR reads with MiXCR, one entry per CDR3 protein. The repertoire holds around 370,000 distinct CDR3 sequences, less than 20% seen once, with less than 45% in the top ten. Sequencing input: blood. The receptors were gathered from a man aged 18 to 30 with Graves' ophthalmopathy.

This clonotype was observed once. CDR3 sequence: CAGGKGGSLGANVLTF. In nucleotides, the CDR3 is TGTGCCGGCGGGAAAGGCGGCTCTCTGGGGGCCAACGTCCTGACTTTC. The rearrangement uses TRBV28 and TRBJ2-6; a weak D match, TRBD2 (6 bases). The CDR3 sequence is 16 residues long. V lost 11 bases to trimming and J lost 4 bases, with 21 bases between them. CDR1 MDHEN and CDR2 SYDVKM come from the germline V gene.

This clonotype appeared many times. The CDR3 spells CASLAGYMNTEAFF. For the CDR3, the DNA is TGTGCCAGCCTGGCAGGGTACATGAACACTGAAGCTTTCTTT. V is TRBV11-2 and J is TRBJ1-1; possible D gene TRBD1, 5 bases. The V gene's germline CDR1 is SGHAT and CDR2 FQNNGV. The CDR3 length is 14 residues. V was trimmed by 8 bases and J by 0 bases, leaving 13 bases between them.

In the case of this clonotype: One end of the junction does not line up with germline, which may come from a read error. The chain links TRBV27 to TRBJ2-2; 9 bases map to TRBD2. The CDR3 consists of 17 residues. Germline lookup yields CDR1 MNHEY and CDR2 SMNVEV (reference sequence). CDR3 DNA sequence: TGTGCCAGCAGTTCCATAATTATAGCGGGGGCCACCGGGGAGCTGTCTTTT. This translates into CASSSIIIAGATGELSF.

The table lists this clonotype with many counts. The chain couples TRBV28 to TRBJ1-5; TRBD1 matches 7 bases. In germline, CDR1 is MDHEN, CDR2 SYDVKM. The length of the CDR3 is 19 residues. Trimming took 6 bases from V and 1 from J; bases not matched to a gene: 18. CDR3 protein: CASSRTPGTEGRSNQPQHF. The DNA for the CDR3 is TGTGCCAGCAGCCGGACCCCCGGGACAGAAGGTCGGAGCAATCAGCCCCAGCATTTT.

Notes on this clonotype: Relative to the germline gene, one junction end is altered; a read error may explain this. This chain uses TRBV6-1 with TRBJ1-2; tentatively, D is TRBD1 (5 bases). Germline CDR1 is MNHNS and CDR2 is SASEGT. The CDR3 is made up of 13 amino acids. For the CDR3, the DNA is TGTGCCAGCAGTCCGCGGGGGGACTATGGCTGCACCTTC. Encoded protein: CASSPRGDYGCTF.

The V and J genes are TRBV20-1 and TRBJ2-2; D possibly uses TRBD1 or TRBD2 (5 bases each). CDR1 DFQATT and CDR2 SNEGSKA come from the germline V gene (reference sequence). Deletions cut 6 bases from V and 1 base from J, with 15 bases between. The CDR3 totals 15 residues. The CDR3 here is CSAYPGRGNTGELFF. As DNA, the CDR3 is TGCAGTGCGTATCCGGGACGTGGGAACACCGGGGAGCTGTTTTTT.

The J gene is TRBJ2-2, the V gene TRBV6-1; D gene uncertain. The germline CDR1 and CDR2 sequences are MNHNS and SASEGT. The CDR3 totals 12 residues. Trimming pared 10 bases from V and 4 bases from J, leaving 10 bases between. CDR3 region: CATFSPTGELFF. DNA of the CDR3: TGTGCCACCTTTTCCCCCACCGGGGAGCTGTTTTTT.

Only one count was recorded for this clonotype. The rearrangement joins TRBV7-9 to TRBJ2-1; 12 positions agree with TRBD2. Germline CDR1 reads SEHNR; CDR2 reads FQNEAQ (reference sequence). The V gene end was trimmed by 6 bases and the J gene end by 13 bases; junction bases not matched to a gene: 16. The CDR3 covers 16 residues. The chain's CDR3 is CASSRDSSGGAILQFF. CDR3 DNA: TGTGCCAGCAGTCGGGACTCTAGCGGGGGGGCCATTCTCCAGTTCTTC.

This clonotype was seen a few times. The rearrangement uses TRBV29-1 and TRBJ2-7, with 10 bases aligning to TRBD1. The V gene's germline CDR1 is SQVTM and CDR2 ANQGSEA. This CDR3 contains 15 residues. Unmatched junction bases numbered 2, after V lost 0 bases and J lost 0 bases. The CDR3 here is CSVEDDRGLSYEQYF. CDR3 coding DNA: TGCAGCGTTGAAGACGACAGGGGGCTCTCCTACGAGCAGTACTTC.

Only a few counts were recorded for this clonotype. The DNA of the CDR3 is TGCGCCAGCAGCCAAGGACAGGGCCGGGCGGGTGAGCAGTTCTTC. Translated: CASSQGQGRAGEQFF. This chain uses TRBV4-1 with TRBJ2-1, with 7 nucleotides matching TRBD1. Germline CDR1 MGHRA, CDR2 YSYEKL. This CDR3 region has 15 residues. V lost 1 base and J lost 9; bases outside the gene matches: 9.

This clonotype was seen more than once but under ten times. The chain joins TRBV7-9 to TRBJ2-1; 10 nucleotides line up with TRBD2. Trimming at V came to 6 bases and at J to 8 bases, leaving 13 bases not matched to a gene. The germline CDR1 and CDR2 sequences are SEHNR and FQNEAQ (reference sequence). The CDR3 loop spans 16 amino acids. CDR3 in amino acids: CASSRDSSGGPDEQFF. DNA of the CDR3: TGTGCCAGCAGTCGGGACTCTAGCGGGGGCCCCGATGAGCAGTTCTTC.

This clonotype was counted between two and nine times. The V and J genes are TRBV7-8 and TRBJ2-3; D is tentatively TRBD1 or TRBD2 (6 bases each). Trimming removed 1 base from V and 0 bases from J, with 11 bases in between. Looked up from germline, CDR1 is SGHVS and CDR2 is FQNEAQ. This CDR3 spans 16 amino acids. Here the CDR3 DNA reads TGTGCCAGCAGCTTAGGAAGGGGGGACAGCACAGATACGCAGTATTTT. Amino acid sequence: CASSLGRGDSTDTQYF.

V usage is TRBV4-1 and J usage is TRBJ1-3; the D gene is possibly TRBD1 (6 bases). From germline, CDR1 is MGHRA and CDR2 YSYEKL. Trimming took off 4 bases at V and 4 bases at J, with 20 bases between the two ends. This CDR3 comprises 17 residues. The CDR3 sequence: CASSPTALAGAGNTIYF. The CDR3 region has the DNA TGCGCCAGCAGCCCCACCGCCCTGGCAGGGGCGGGAAACACCATATATTTT.

Worth noting for this clonotype: One base away lies a much larger clone, so this may be a sequencing read error. Since no conserved phenylalanine or tryptophan closes the CDR3, a read error is the likely cause. The genes are TRBV2 and TRBJ2-3; unclear D gene. Trimming left V 7 bases short and J 2 bases short, with 7 bases between. Germline V lookup: CDR1 SNHLY, CDR2 FYNNEI. This CDR3 contains 12 residues. The CDR3 here is CASMGFTDTQYL. CDR3 bases: TGTGCCAGCATGGGCTTCACAGATACGCAGTATCTT.

This clonotype came up a few times. This chain links TRBV6-2 or TRBV6-3 with TRBJ2-1, with 14 bases that match TRBD2. CDR1 is MNHEY and CDR2 is SVGEGT in the germline V gene. The CDR3 is 20 amino acids. The junction had 12 bases not matched to a gene; V was cut back by 5 bases and J by 0 bases. The CDR3 DNA reads as TGTGCCAGCAGTGGGAGGGGGACTAGCGGGGGTCATAGCTCCTACAATGAGCAGTTCTTC. Its translation is CASSGRGTSGGHSSYNEQFF.

This clonotype has only a few counts. The rearrangement joins TRBV6-1 to TRBJ1-6; D might be TRBD1 (5 bases). CDR3 length: 15 amino acids. In germline, CDR1 is MNHNS, CDR2 SASEGT. V was clipped by 7 bases and J by 0 bases, with 10 bases between them. Here the CDR3 reads CASTTDISYNSPLHF. CDR3 coding DNA: TGTGCCAGCACTACGGACATCTCCTATAATTCACCCCTCCACTTT.

This clonotype was seen repeatedly, ten times or more. The rearrangement uses TRBV5-1 and TRBJ2-2, with 8 bases matching TRBD1. The germline CDR1 and CDR2 sequences are SGHRS and YFSETQ. Unmatched junction bases numbered 2, after V lost 4 bases and J lost 0 bases. The CDR3 consists of 15 residues. The CDR3 region is CASSRQGSNTGELFF. DNA for the CDR3: TGCGCCAGCAGCCGACAGGGGTCGAACACCGGGGAGCTGTTTTTT.

V usage is TRBV2 and J usage is TRBJ2-5, with TRBD2 as a possible D gene (5 bases). Trimming took 7 bases from V and 5 from J, leaving 11 bases between them. Germline V gene lookup returns CDR1 SNHLY and CDR2 FYNNEI. This CDR3 spans 12 amino acids. Written as DNA, the CDR3 is TGTGCCAGCAATCCTAGCCGGGAGACCCAGTACTTC. Its translation: CASNPSRETQYF.

This clonotype ranks as medium-sized (0.01 to 0.1%). This rearrangement joins TRBV20-1 to TRBJ2-1, with D possibly matching TRBD2 (5 bases). This CDR3 spans 16 amino acids. CDR1 and CDR2 (germline): DFQATT, SNEGSKA (reference sequence). The V end was cut by 0 bases, the J end by 0 bases, with 12 bases between. The CDR3 DNA reads TGCAGTGCTAGAGATCTGGCGGGTACCTCCTACAATGAGCAGTTCTTC. Encoded protein: CSARDLAGTSYNEQFF.

At least ten counts were recorded for this clonotype. The J gene is TRBJ2-1, the V gene TRBV27; D ambiguous. The V end was cut by 3 bases, the J end by 8 bases, with 14 bases between. The CDR3 spans 14 residues. From germline, CDR1 is MNHEY and CDR2 SMNVEV (reference sequence). The chain's CDR3 is CASSFKLHSHEQFF. DNA for the CDR3: TGTGCCAGCAGTTTTAAACTCCATAGCCATGAGCAGTTCTTC.

The genes are TRBV12-3 or TRBV12-4 and TRBJ1-6; D remains unclear. The CDR3 extends over 16 amino acids. The V end lost 6 bases, the J end lost 10 bases, and 22 bases lay between the germline ends. CDR3 in amino acids: CASSLAGDPELSPLHF. The CDR3 coding sequence is TGTGCCAGCAGCCTGGCCGGAGACCCTGAGTTATCACCCCTCCACTTT.

In regard to this clonotype: Possible read error: a much larger clone is one base away. This rearrangement joins TRBV12-3 or TRBV12-4 to TRBJ2-7; 7 nucleotides agree with TRBD2. The CDR3 is made up of 14 amino acids. The ends lost 9 bases at V and 7 bases at J; junction bases unmatched: 15. For the CDR3, the DNA is TGTGCCAGTAAAAAGCGGGGATCTTCTTTTGAGCAGTACTTC. It translates to CASKKRGSSFEQYF.

This clonotype has a handful of counts. The chain combines TRBV19 with TRBJ1-1; 9 nucleotides align to TRBD1. Germline V gene sequence: CDR1 LNHDA, CDR2 SQIVND (reference sequence). J gave up 5 bases and V 4 bases, and 8 bases lay outside the gene matches. The CDR3 is made up of 15 amino acids. In DNA, the CDR3 is TGTGCCAGTAGTAGCACAGGGGGCGGTGGAACTGAAGCTTTCTTT. Translation gives CASSSTGGGGTEAFF.